The 19 T cell receptor beta chains reported below all come from one sample, sequenced in a study of shared clonotypes between healthy human individuals. Profiled with immunoSEQ multiplex PCR; TCRdb holds only in-frame clones, not every one. This table holds more than 1.2 million clones, less than 99% found once. The sequencing input was naive CD4+ T cells sorted from blood. Specified subset: CD45RA+ positively selected. All receptors come from a man in his thirties or forties in good health.

This clone was seen a single time. The chain recombines TRBV5-6 with TRBJ1-2, with TRBD1 as a possible D gene (6 bases). V dropped 4 bases and J dropped 2 bases, with 15 bases sitting between them. Germline V CDR1 and CDR2: SGHDT, YYEEEE. The CDR3 runs to 15 residues. The CDR3 is CASSPGGRSNYGYTF. CDR3 sequence (DNA): TGTGCCAGCAGCCCGGGGGGCCGTTCGAACTATGGCTACACCTTC.

This sequence joins TRBV29-1 and TRBJ2-3; 10 bases are a match to TRBD2. CDR1 and CDR2 from the germline V gene are SQVTM and ANQGSEA. The CDR3 runs to 17 residues. J gave up 1 base and V 1 base, and 8 bases lay outside the gene matches. The CDR3 sequence: CSVEGTSGTGGTDTQYF. The CDR3 coding sequence is TGCAGCGTTGAAGGGACTAGCGGTACCGGTGGCACAGATACGCAGTATTTT.

The rearrangement joins TRBV2 to TRBJ2-7; no clear D. This CDR3 has 14 amino acids. V was trimmed by 3 bases and J by 1 base, leaving 10 bases between them. Germline CDR1 reads SNHLY; CDR2 reads FYNNEI. CDR3 residues: CASSDYNGSYEQYF. As DNA, the CDR3 is TGTGCCAGCAGTGATTATAACGGATCCTACGAGCAGTACTTC. The complete variable domain, with remaining parts taken from reference TRBV2 and TRBJ2-7, reads EPEVTQTPSHQVTQMGQEVILRCVPISNHLYFYWYRQILGQKVEFLVSFYNNEISEKSEIFDDQFSVERPDGSNFTLKIRSTKLEDSAMYFCASSDYNGSYEQYFGPGTRLTVT.

The genes are TRBV5-1 and TRBJ2-7; D ambiguous. Germline V lookup: CDR1 SGHRS, CDR2 YFSETQ. The length of the CDR3 is 14 residues. V dropped 4 bases and J dropped 5 bases, with 16 bases sitting between them. The CDR3 DNA is TGCGCCAGCAGCCCGGGCGGTCAGGCACACGAGCAGTACTTC. Translating gives CASSPGGQAHEQYF. Using reference TRBV5-1 and TRBJ2-7 for the parts outside the CDR3, the full variable domain is KAGVTQTPRYLIKTRGQQVTLSCSPISGHRSVSWYQQTPGQGLQFLFEYFSETQRNKGNFPGRFSGRQFSNSRSEMNVSTLELGDSALYLCASSPGGQAHEQYFGPGTRLTVT.

The chain recombines TRBV25-1 with TRBJ2-3; D is undetermined. Trimming removed 4 bases at V and 5 bases at J, with 4 bases between. This CDR3 has 11 amino acids. Germline V gives CDR1 MGHDK, CDR2 SYGVNS. The CDR3 protein is CASSGEDTQYF. The CDR3 DNA sequence: TGTGCCAGCAGTGGAGAAGATACGCAGTATTTT.

The chain recombines TRBV18 with TRBJ1-2, with D perhaps TRBD1 (6 bases). This CDR3 has 17 amino acids. Trimming took off 5 bases at V and 0 bases at J, with 19 bases between the two ends. Germline V gene data show CDR1 as KGHSH and CDR2 as LQKENI. The CDR3 DNA follows: TGTGCCAGCTCAGACGGGACAACGGAACAAACTAACTATGGCTACACCTTC. Its translation is CASSDGTTEQTNYGYTF. Together with reference TRBV18 and TRBJ1-2, the CDR3 gives the full variable domain: NAGVMQNPRHLVRRRGQEARLRCSPMKGHSHVYWYRQLPEEGLKFMVYLQKENIIDESGMPKERFSAEFPKEGPSILRIQQVVRGDSAAYFCASSDGTTEQTNYGYTFGSGTRLTVV.

This clone was seen only once. The chain links TRBV11-2 to TRBJ2-5; 9 nucleotides align to TRBD2. This CDR3 has 14 residues. Germline V gene sequence: CDR1 SGHAT, CDR2 FQNNGV. V was pared by 3 bases and J by 6 bases, with 5 bases of the junction left unmatched. The CDR3 loop reads CASSLIAGEQTQYF. The CDR3 DNA is TGTGCCAGCAGCTTGATAGCGGGAGAGCAGACCCAGTACTTC.

The chain carries TRBV19 and TRBJ1-3; D remains unclear. The CDR3 spans 15 residues. Germline CDR1 LNHDA, CDR2 SQIVND (reference sequence). With 6 bases removed from V and 0 bases from J, the gap between germline ends came to 12 bases. The chain's CDR3 is CASRGRPDSGNTIYF. DNA for the CDR3: TGTGCCAGTAGGGGCCGACCTGACTCTGGAAACACCATATATTTT.

This rearrangement joins TRBV21-1 to TRBJ2-5; the table's D gene call, TRBD1, was not cross checked with the DNA. TRBV21-1 is deemed a pseudogene. CDR3 length equals 15 residues. The CDR3 DNA is TGTGCCAGCAGCAAAGGGGACAGGGTCAAGGAGACCCAGTACTTC. Translated: CASSKGDRVKETQYF.

This rearrangement joins TRBV28 to TRBJ1-3, with D possibly matching TRBD1 (5 bases). Per the germline V gene, CDR1 is MDHEN and CDR2 is SYDVKM. The germline V and J ends were trimmed by 6 bases and 3 bases, with 15 bases remaining between them. The CDR3 length is 15 residues. Here the CDR3 reads CASSRQGEDGNTIYF. Written as DNA, the CDR3 is TGTGCCAGCAGCAGACAAGGGGAAGATGGAAACACCATATATTTT.

As to this clone: The identical CDR3 is also encoded by other nucleotide sequences in the sample. This chain uses TRBV5-1 with TRBJ2-7, with 9 positions matching TRBD1. From germline, CDR1 is SGHRS and CDR2 YFSETQ. This CDR3 has 14 amino acids. J was trimmed by 3 bases and V by 4 bases; bases with no gene match: 5. This CDR3 reads CASSLTGGGYEQYF. Written as DNA, the CDR3 is TGCGCCAGCAGCCTTACAGGGGGCGGCTACGAGCAGTACTTC.

Here the CDR3 reads CSVTHPTDTQYF. CDR3 sequence (DNA): TGCAGCGTTACACACCCCACAGATACGCAGTATTTT. This chain connects TRBV29-1 to TRBJ2-3; D not resolved. Trimming shortened V by 5 bases and J by 2 bases, and 8 bases separated the two germline ends. The germline CDR1 and CDR2 sequences are SQVTM and ANQGSEA. This CDR3 contains 12 residues.

This chain links TRBV6-5 with TRBJ2-5; D possibly corresponds to TRBD2 (6 bases). Per germline, CDR1 MNHEY and CDR2 SVGAGI. V was pared by 0 bases and J by 6 bases, with 11 bases between. The CDR3 sequence is 14 residues long. CDR3 sequence: CASSYSLREKTQYF. The CDR3, as DNA: TGTGCCAGCAGTTACTCCCTTCGGGAGAAGACCCAGTACTTC.

The chain employs TRBV5-1 and TRBJ2-1, with D perhaps matching TRBD2 (5 bases). V was cut by 4 bases and J by 3 bases, with 14 bases left in between. Per germline, CDR1 SGHRS and CDR2 YFSETQ. The CDR3 is made up of 15 amino acids. CDR3 in amino acids: CASSQLADRYNEQFF. CDR3 DNA: TGCGCCAGCAGCCAGCTAGCCGATCGCTACAATGAGCAGTTCTTC. The whole variable domain, remainder taken from reference TRBV5-1 and TRBJ2-1, is KAGVTQTPRYLIKTRGQQVTLSCSPISGHRSVSWYQQTPGQGLQFLFEYFSETQRNKGNFPGRFSGRQFSNSRSEMNVSTLELGDSALYLCASSQLADRYNEQFFGPGTRLTVL.

This clone came up a few times. This chain joins TRBV13 and TRBJ2-7; TRBD1 agrees at 8 bases. Germline V gene data show CDR1 as PRHDT and CDR2 as FYEKMQ (reference sequence). This CDR3 spans 15 amino acids. The V segment lost 3 bases and the J segment 6 bases; nucleotides outside the gene matches: 10. CDR3 nucleotides: TGTGCCAGCAGCTTGACGGCAGGGGGCGTAGGCGAGCAGTACTTC. It is translated as CASSLTAGGVGEQYF.

This sequence joins TRBV7-2 and TRBJ2-1; 8 nucleotides agree with TRBD2. V shed 5 bases and J 9 bases; nucleotides not matched to a gene: 15. Germline loops: CDR1 SGHTA, CDR2 FQGNSA. The CDR3 has 16 residues. In nucleotides, the CDR3 is TGTGCCAGCAGCCCCTCCGGGACTAGGGGGGTCGGTGAGCAGTTCTTC. It is translated as CASSPSGTRGVGEQFF.

This chain uses TRBV29-1 with TRBJ2-5; D not certain. CDR3 size: 12 residues. V gave up 4 bases and J gave up 5 bases, with 11 bases separating them. Germline CDR1 reads SQVTM; CDR2 reads ANQGSEA. This CDR3 is CSVVARRETQYF. The CDR3 nucleotides are TGCAGCGTTGTGGCTCGTCGCGAGACCCAGTACTTC.

V usage is TRBV7-8 and J usage is TRBJ2-2; D is uncertain. Trimming removed 4 bases at V and 7 bases at J, with 16 bases between. The germline V gene encodes CDR1 SGHVS and CDR2 FQNEAQ. The CDR3 length is 15 residues. The CDR3 DNA reads TGTGCCAGCAGCTCGAAAAGGATTTTATTCGGGGAGCTGTTTTTT. This translates into CASSSKRILFGELFF.

The CDR3 nucleotides are TGTGCCAGCAGCTTCGTGACTAGCGGAATCTACGAGCAGTACTTC. It is translated as CASSFVTSGIYEQYF. The chain is built from TRBV7-2 and TRBJ2-7, with 9 bases that match TRBD2. CDR3 size: 15 residues. Germline CDR1 and CDR2: SGHTA and FQGNSA. V was clipped by 3 bases and J by 3 bases; unmatched bases: 6.